These 27 T cell receptor beta chains were all obtained from the same sample, sequenced in a study of T cell repertoires in cytomegalovirus infection. In TCRdb, the reads were re-called with MiXCR into one record per CDR3 protein. The data show about 20,000 distinct CDR3 sequences, with around 43% seen just once and around 95% held by the top ten. These receptors are not linked to any known antigen. This specimen consisted of CD8+ T cells from cultured PBMCs, obtained from culture after CMV antigen stimulation. Source of these receptors: a human donor in good health (CMV status not recorded). Some clones in this sample may be carry-over from other donors' samples.

The V call is TRBV14, the J call TRBJ2-7; D unresolved. V lost 4 bases and J 3 bases, leaving 1 base between the germline ends. Looked up from germline, CDR1 is SGHDN and CDR2 is FVKESK. The CDR3 totals 10 residues. In DNA form, the CDR3 reads TGTGCCAGCAGCCTCTACGAGCAGTACTTC. Its translation: CASSLYEQYF. Complete variable domain (other parts from reference TRBV14 and TRBJ2-7): EAGVTQFPSHSVIEKGQTVTLRCDPISGHDNLYWYRRVMGKEIKFLLHFVKESKQDESGMPNNRFLAERTGGTYSTLKVQPAELEDSGVYFCASSLYEQYFGPGTRLTVT.

J is TRBJ2-3 and V is TRBV5-4, with D perhaps TRBD2 (5 bases). The CDR3 runs 19 residues. Trimming took off 2 bases at V and 1 base at J, with 23 bases between the two ends. Germline-derived CDR1 and CDR2 are SGHNT and YYREEE (reference sequence). This chain's CDR3 is CASSLLNGWVEARTDTQYF. CDR3 coding DNA: TGTGCCAGCAGCTTATTGAATGGGTGGGTGGAGGCCCGCACAGATACGCAGTATTTT. The whole variable domain, filled in from reference TRBV5-4 and TRBJ2-3, reads ETGVTQSPTHLIKTRGQQVTLRCSSQSGHNTVSWYQQALGQGPQFIFQYYREEENGRGNFPPRFSGLQFPNYSSELNVNALELDDSALYLCASSLLNGWVEARTDTQYFGPGTRLTVL.

This clonotype has only one observation. The chain has TRBV11-2 and TRBJ2-3; no firm D call. This CDR3 comprises 14 residues. Trimming removed 4 bases at V and 2 bases at J, with 10 bases between. Germline CDR1 and CDR2: SGHAT and FQNNGV. The CDR3 protein is CASSSLLNTDTQYF. The DNA of the CDR3 is TGTGCCAGCAGCTCACTATTAAACACAGATACGCAGTATTTT.

A note on this clonotype: Its ends do not fully match the called genes, so a read error is possible. The chain uses TRBV13 and TRBJ2-1, with 8 nucleotides matching TRBD2. CDR1 and CDR2 (germline): PRHDT, FYEKMQ (reference sequence). The CDR3 loop spans 19 amino acids. The CDR3 spells CASSFQTGLVGDSYNEQFF. The CDR3 DNA reads TGTGCCAGCAGCTTCCAGACGGGACTAGTGGGAGACTCCTACAATGAGCAGTTCTTT.

A note on this clonotype: Relative to the germline gene, one junction end is altered; a read error may explain this. The chain combines TRBV4-1 with TRBJ2-3, with TRBD1 matching over 7 bases. CDR1 MGHRA and CDR2 YSYEKL come from the germline V gene. The CDR3 consists of 14 residues. The CDR3 DNA reads TGTGCCAGCAGCCAAGGGGGCACCGCAGATACGCAGTATTTT. Amino acid sequence: CASSQGGTADTQYF.

The gene calls are TRBV12-3 or TRBV12-4 and TRBJ2-7; 9 bases agree with TRBD2. V shed 3 bases, J shed 0 bases, and the junction held 3 bases outside the gene matches. CDR3 length: 15 residues. The CDR3 is CASSFGLANSYEQYF. CDR3 bases: TGTGCCAGCAGTTTTGGACTAGCGAACTCCTACGAGCAGTACTTC.

The rearrangement joins TRBV6-2 or TRBV6-3 to TRBJ1-2; tentative D call: TRBD1 (6 bases). Trimming took off 7 bases at V and 1 base at J, with 16 bases between the two ends. Germline V gene sequence: CDR1 MNHEY, CDR2 SVGEGT. There are 15 residues in the CDR3. The CDR3 is CASNGRTADNYGYTF. The CDR3 bases are TGTGCCAGCAACGGACGGACAGCGGATAACTATGGCTACACCTTC.

The chain combines TRBV12-3 or TRBV12-4 with TRBJ2-2, with 10 bases matching TRBD2. Losses at the gene ends were 5 bases for V and 0 bases for J; bases not matched to a gene: 9. This CDR3 contains 18 residues. The CDR3 nucleotides read TGTGCCAGCAGTCTTAGCGGGAGGCCGCCCCCGAACACCGGGGAGCTGTTTTTT. Translation gives CASSLSGRPPPNTGELFF.

This chain connects TRBV7-8 to TRBJ2-5; 8 nucleotides line up with TRBD1. Germline CDR1 is SGHVS and CDR2 is FQNEAQ. V dropped 5 bases and J dropped 4; count of bases not matched to a gene: 9. The CDR3 extends over 15 amino acids. The CDR3 nucleotides read TGTGCCAGCAGCCCCCCCGACAGGGGTAGAGAGACCCAGTACTTC. Amino acids: CASSPPDRGRETQYF. The complete variable domain, with remaining parts taken from reference TRBV7-8 and TRBJ2-5, reads GAGVSQSPRYKVAKRGQDVALRCDPISGHVSLFWYQQALGQGPEFLTYFQNEAQLDKSGLPSDRFFAERPEGSVSTLKIQRTQQEDSAVYLCASSPPDRGRETQYFGPGTRLLVL.

This clonotype was seen a handful of times. The chain recombines TRBV5-1 with TRBJ2-1; 11 nucleotides match TRBD2. The germline V gene has CDR1 SGHRS and CDR2 YFSETQ. The CDR3 is made up of 15 amino acids. V lost 4 bases and J lost 7; bases outside the gene matches: 7. CDR3 region: CASSTTSGGTNEQFF. The CDR3 DNA reads as TGCGCCAGCAGCACTACTAGCGGGGGCACGAATGAGCAGTTCTTC.

This clonotype has just a few counts. J is TRBJ1-2 and V is TRBV20-1; maybe TRBD1 (5 bases). V was shortened by 5 bases and J by 2 bases, with 9 bases between the two germline ends. The CDR3 runs 12 residues. Germline V gene sequence: CDR1 DFQATT, CDR2 SNEGSKA (reference sequence). This CDR3 reads CSAPGRNYGYTF. The CDR3 coding sequence is TGCAGTGCTCCGGGGCGCAACTATGGCTACACCTTC.

This clonotype was seen once. The V call is TRBV4-1, the J call TRBJ2-7; 9 positions match TRBD2. Germline-derived CDR1 and CDR2 are MGHRA and YSYEKL. This CDR3 contains 16 residues. The ends lost 0 bases at V and 5 bases at J; junction bases unmatched: 8. In DNA, the CDR3 is TGCGCCAGCAGCCAAGATGAGGTAGCGGGAGCCGACGAGCAGTACTTC. Translated, it gives CASSQDEVAGADEQYF.

The genes are TRBV27 and TRBJ1-1, with D perhaps TRBD1 (5 bases). Germline V CDR1 and CDR2: MNHEY, SMNVEV (reference sequence). This CDR3 spans 14 amino acids. The V end was cut by 3 bases, the J end by 4 bases, with 12 bases between. CDR3 in DNA: TGTGCCAGCAGTTTGCCAGGGACGGGCACTGAAGCTTTCTTT. This gives the protein CASSLPGTGTEAFF.

This clonotype was counted between two and nine times. The chain carries TRBV3-1 and TRBJ2-7; tentative D call: TRBD2 (6 bases). Germline loops: CDR1 LGHDT, CDR2 YNNKEL (reference sequence). The CDR3 consists of 14 residues. V was shortened by 4 bases and J by 0 bases, with 10 bases between the two germline ends. The CDR3 is CASSLSGSSYEQYF. For the CDR3, the DNA is TGTGCCAGCAGCCTTAGCGGCAGCTCCTACGAGCAGTACTTC.

As to this clonotype: Its ends do not fully match the called genes, so a read error is possible. The chain uses TRBV5-3 and TRBJ2-1, with a weak D call TRBD2 (5 bases). TRBV5-3 counts as an open reading frame of uncertain function. This CDR3 region has 15 residues. The CDR3 DNA reads as TGTGCCAGCAGCTTTGAAGGGAGCTCCTACAATGAGCAGTTCTTC. This encodes CASSFEGSSYNEQFF.

This clonotype appeared many times. The V gene is TRBV6-1, the J gene TRBJ2-5; 9 bases map to TRBD2. Germline V gives CDR1 MNHNS, CDR2 SASEGT. Losses at the gene ends were 5 bases for V and 4 bases for J; bases not matched to a gene: 11. The CDR3 totals 16 residues. CDR3 protein: CASSLGWREGLETQYF. The CDR3 nucleotides read TGTGCCAGCAGTCTCGGATGGCGGGAGGGCCTAGAGACCCAGTACTTC.

The chain combines TRBV12-3 or TRBV12-4 with TRBJ2-1, with 9 bases matching TRBD2. After removal of 3 bases from V and 3 bases from J, the junction contained 3 bases not matched to a gene. CDR3 length equals 15 residues. CDR3 DNA sequence: TGTGCCAGCAGTTTTCAGACTAGCGGCTACAATGAGCAGTTCTTC. Protein sequence: CASSFQTSGYNEQFF.

The chain joins TRBV20-1 to TRBJ2-1; D gene uncertain. The CDR3 has 15 residues. V was cut by 3 bases and J by 0 bases, with 12 bases left in between. The germline V gene encodes CDR1 DFQATT and CDR2 SNEGSKA (reference sequence). CDR3 nucleotides: TGCAGTGCTAGCCCTCTCGATCCCTCCTACAATGAGCAGTTCTTC. Its translation is CSASPLDPSYNEQFF.

The chain combines TRBV6-2 or TRBV6-3 with TRBJ1-4; unclear D gene. CDR1 and CDR2 from the germline V gene are MNHEY and SVGEGT. This CDR3 contains 17 residues. Trimming took off 2 bases at V and 0 bases at J, with 13 bases between the two ends. The CDR3, as DNA: TGTGCCAGCAGTTACACCCTGAACAGTGCAACTAATGAAAAACTGTTTTTT. It is translated as CASSYTLNSATNEKLFF.

This clonotype was seen a few times. CDR3: CASSLAGYSYEQYF. The DNA for the CDR3 is TGTGCCAGCAGCTTAGCAGGGTACTCCTACGAGCAGTACTTC. The chain has TRBV7-2 and TRBJ2-7; D is unclear. CDR3 length: 14 amino acids. Germline assignment: CDR1 SGHTA and CDR2 FQGNSA. Deletions cut 0 bases from V and 0 bases from J, with 6 bases between.

The rearrangement uses TRBV28 and TRBJ2-7; TRBD1 matches at 9 bases. CDR3 length equals 13 residues. Germline V gene lookup returns CDR1 MDHEN and CDR2 SYDVKM. Trimming at V came to 8 bases and at J to 4 bases, leaving 6 bases not matched to a gene. CDR3 DNA: TGTGCCAGCCGTACAGGGGGCGGGTACGAGCAGTACTTC. It specifies CASRTGGGYEQYF.

V usage is TRBV29-1 and J usage is TRBJ2-7, with 10 bases fitting TRBD2. Germline trimming cut 8 bases from V and 5 bases from J; bases unmatched to any gene: 6. Germline-derived CDR1 and CDR2 are SQVTM and ANQGSEA. The CDR3 contains 12 residues. This CDR3 is CSSSSGSHEQYF. CDR3 coding DNA: TGCAGCTCCTCTAGCGGGAGTCACGAGCAGTACTTC.

This clonotype was recorded once. The chain links TRBV27 to TRBJ1-2; D is possibly TRBD1 (5 bases). The V gene lost 0 bases and the J gene lost 8 bases, with 16 bases spanning the gap. CDR3 length equals 15 residues. Germline CDR1 and CDR2: MNHEY and SMNVEV (reference sequence). In nucleotides, the CDR3 is TGTGCCAGCAGTTTATCGACTTCAGGGCTTTTGGGCTACACCTTC. This gives the protein CASSLSTSGLLGYTF.

CDR3 sequence (DNA): TGTGCCAGCAGTTCCCAAGGACGGAAGGCCACGGACTATGGCTACACCTTC. Protein: CASSSQGRKATDYGYTF. The rearrangement joins TRBV27 to TRBJ1-2; D is uncertain. The CDR3 has 17 residues. Germline loops: CDR1 MNHEY, CDR2 SMNVEV (reference sequence). The germline V and J ends were trimmed by 4 bases and 3 bases, with 21 bases remaining between them.

J is TRBJ1-2 and V is TRBV6-5; 7 bases map to TRBD1. V was pared by 6 bases and J by 5 bases, with 15 bases of the junction left unmatched. The CDR3 is 16 residues long. CDR1 is MNHEY, CDR2 SVGAGI, per germline. CDR3 nucleotides: TGTGCCAGCAGGCCCAAAATGCTGGACAGGTCTTATGGCTACACCTTC. Amino acid sequence: CASRPKMLDRSYGYTF.

The chain is built from TRBV27 and TRBJ2-5, with D perhaps being TRBD1 or TRBD2 (6 bases each). This CDR3 spans 14 amino acids. Trimming took off 2 bases at V and 1 base at J, with 8 bases between the two ends. Germline V gives CDR1 MNHEY, CDR2 SMNVEV (reference sequence). The DNA of the CDR3 is TGTGCCAGCAGTTTAAGGGGGGTCCAAGAGACCCAGTACTTC. As protein: CASSLRGVQETQYF.

V gene TRBV20-1 combines with J gene TRBJ1-2; D possibly corresponds to TRBD1 (5 bases). This CDR3 has 12 residues. Germline V lookup: CDR1 DFQATT, CDR2 SNEGSKA (reference sequence). V was pared by 5 bases and J by 4 bases, with 11 bases between. This CDR3 reads CSAPSGGYGYTF. The CDR3 bases are TGCAGTGCTCCGTCCGGGGGCTATGGCTACACCTTC.